This T cell receptor (beta chain) was sequenced during a study of T cell responses to AZD1222 COVID-19 vaccine. Assay used: immunoSEQ multiplex PCR; TCRdb lists only in-frame clones, some missing. The sample yields around 62,000 clones, approximately 90% seen once. Findings and limits, study-wide: A mostly white British donor set with more females was recruited, and clonal diversity was possibly underestimated.

Notes on this clone: The target antigen is unknown.

Germline V gives CDR1 SGHRS, CDR2 YFSETQ. The CDR3 is 15 residues long. The V segment lost 4 bases and the J segment 2 bases; nucleotides outside the gene matches: 4. Source: peripheral blood, taken on day 0 of AZD1222 vaccination. V usage is TRBV5-1 and J usage is TRBJ1-2, with 11 bases aligning to TRBD1. The source is an adult in good health. In DNA, the CDR3 is TGCGCCAGCAGCAAAGGGACAGGGGGAAACTATGGCTACACCTTC. Residues: CASSKGTGGNYGYTF. Full variable domain (outside the CDR3, taken from reference TRBV5-1 and TRBJ1-2): KAGVTQTPRYLIKTRGQQVTLSCSPISGHRSVSWYQQTPGQGLQFLFEYFSETQRNKGNFPGRFSGRQFSNSRSEMNVSTLELGDSALYLCASSKGTGGNYGYTFGSGTRLTVV.